The 23 T cell receptor beta chains listed next were all sequenced from one sample in a study of patients and donors after allogeneic stem cell transplantation. TCRdb processed the RT-PCR reads anew with MiXCR; each CDR3 protein has one entry. The sample shows 920,000 or so distinct CDR3 sequences, roughly 17% of them seen only once. The sample comprised blood, either unsorted or a sorted T cell fraction (not recorded which). These receptor sequences come from a human donor who was either an allogeneic HSCT recipient or a stem cell or donor lymphocyte infusion donor (not recorded which). It is not recorded whose cells these are; they may come from a transplant donor.

V and J are TRBV2 and TRBJ2-5; possibly TRBD1 or TRBD2 for D (5 bases each). The CDR3 length is 14 residues. With 8 bases removed from V and 0 bases from J, the gap between germline ends came to 13 bases. Germline CDR1 and CDR2: SNHLY and FYNNEI. CDR3 loop: CASRDGMYQETQYF. CDR3 DNA sequence: TGTGCCAGCCGGGACGGAATGTACCAAGAGACCCAGTACTTC.

This clonotype was recorded many times. This chain uses TRBV4-2 with TRBJ2-7, with TRBD1 matching 7 bases. This CDR3 is built from 18 residues. The ends lost 4 bases at V and 0 bases at J; junction bases unmatched: 15. CDR1 and CDR2 from the germline V gene are LGHNA and YNFKEQ. The CDR3 DNA reads as TGTGCCAGCAGCCCCTCAGGGACAGTCACAACCCTCTCCTACGAGCAGTACTTC. Amino acid sequence: CASSPSGTVTTLSYEQYF.

This chain joins TRBV6-1 and TRBJ1-2; D possibly corresponds to TRBD1 (5 bases). The CDR3 runs 15 residues. CDR1 is MNHNS and CDR2 is SASEGT in the germline V gene. Trimming cost V 5 bases and J 5 bases, with 18 bases left between them. CDR3 sequence reads: CASSMGERGRYGYTF. The DNA of the CDR3 is TGTGCCAGCAGTATGGGGGAGCGGGGACGATATGGCTACACCTTC.

The chain employs TRBV5-1 and TRBJ2-6, with D unresolved. The CDR3 is made up of 16 amino acids. Germline V gene sequence: CDR1 SGHRS, CDR2 YFSETQ. V lost 1 base and J 0 bases, leaving 8 bases between the germline ends. The CDR3 DNA reads as TGCGCCAGCAGCTTGATCCCCCTCTCTGGGGCCAACGTCCTGACTTTC. This encodes CASSLIPLSGANVLTF.

This clonotype was detected a few times. The rearrangement joins TRBV5-1 to TRBJ2-7; D perhaps matches TRBD2 (7 bases). CDR1 and CDR2 from the germline V gene are SGHRS and YFSETQ. The CDR3 has 16 amino acids. The V end was cut by 4 bases, the J end by 4 bases, with 21 bases between. The CDR3 DNA sequence: TGCGCCAGCAGCGGAGCAGGAGGGGGGGGCAGTTACGAGCAGTACTTC. Translating gives CASSGAGGGGSYEQYF. Together with reference TRBV5-1 and TRBJ2-7, the CDR3 gives the full variable domain: KAGVTQTPRYLIKTRGQQVTLSCSPISGHRSVSWYQQTPGQGLQFLFEYFSETQRNKGNFPGRFSGRQFSNSRSEMNVSTLELGDSALYLCASSGAGGGGSYEQYFGPGTRLTVT.

This clonotype occurred a few times. The CDR3 loop reads CASSAAFYEQYF. Here the CDR3 DNA reads TGCGCCAGCAGCGCCGCCTTCTACGAGCAGTACTTC. The chain links TRBV5-1 to TRBJ2-7; D remains unclear. Deletions cut 4 bases from V and 3 bases from J, with 8 bases between. Per germline, CDR1 SGHRS and CDR2 YFSETQ. This CDR3 contains 12 residues.

The chain uses TRBV20-1 and TRBJ1-4; 8 bases are shared with TRBD1. CDR3 length: 15 residues. Germline loops: CDR1 DFQATT, CDR2 SNEGSKA (reference sequence). J lost 7 bases, V lost 0 bases, and 7 bases had no gene match. The DNA of the CDR3 is TGCAGTGCTAGAGATTCCAGGGGGCTAGGTGAAAAACTGTTTTTT. Its protein is CSARDSRGLGEKLFF.

The chain recombines TRBV12-3 or TRBV12-4 with TRBJ2-1; D is unresolved. V was cut by 4 bases and J by 8 bases, with 15 bases left in between. The CDR3 contains 14 residues. The CDR3 protein is CASSSTSSDDEQFF. As DNA, the CDR3 is TGTGCCAGCAGTTCCACCTCCTCGGATGATGAGCAGTTCTTC.

The V call is TRBV7-9, the J call TRBJ2-1; possible D gene TRBD2, 7 bases. This CDR3 comprises 15 residues. Germline-derived CDR1 and CDR2 are SEHNR and FQNEAQ (reference sequence). V was trimmed by 3 bases and J by 10 bases, leaving 19 bases between them. The CDR3 DNA reads as TGTGCCAGCAGCTTTCGACCTGGGGGGGCTGGAGAGCAGTTCTTC. Amino acid sequence: CASSFRPGGAGEQFF.

This clonotype has more than one count but fewer than ten. The chain carries TRBV27 and TRBJ2-5; 11 nucleotides align to TRBD1. Germline CDR1 reads MNHEY; CDR2 reads SMNVEV (reference sequence). Unmatched junction bases numbered 2, after V lost 0 bases and J lost 2 bases. This CDR3 contains 16 residues. The CDR3 DNA reads as TGTGCCAGCAGTTTATCCGGGGACAGGGGGCAAGAGACCCAGTACTTC. Translated, it gives CASSLSGDRGQETQYF.

V gene TRBV6-1 combines with J gene TRBJ1-5; D unresolved. This CDR3 is 16 amino acids long. CDR1 is MNHNS and CDR2 is SASEGT in the germline V gene. The V end lost 1 base, the J end lost 7 bases, and 17 bases lay between the germline ends. The CDR3 DNA follows: TGTGCCAGCAGTGAAGAGCGAGGCGGAAGGGAACAGCCCCAGCATTTT. Amino acids: CASSEERGGREQPQHF.

This clonotype was seen only a few times. The chain uses TRBV6-5 and TRBJ2-6; 8 bases line up with TRBD1. V was clipped by 2 bases and J by 0 bases; unmatched bases: 3. Germline CDR1 and CDR2: MNHEY and SVGAGI. This CDR3 has 17 residues. As DNA, the CDR3 is TGTGCCAGCAGTTACGAGGGACAGGTCTCTGGGGCCAACGTCCTGACTTTC. Protein product: CASSYEGQVSGANVLTF.

J is TRBJ2-2 and V is TRBV18; TRBD2 might be the D (6 bases). In germline, CDR1 is KGHSH, CDR2 LQKENI. The CDR3 is 14 amino acids. Trimming left V 2 bases short and J 9 bases short, with 13 bases between. CDR3 loop: CASSPSGEARELFF. In nucleotides, the CDR3 is TGTGCCAGCTCACCATCGGGGGAGGCCCGGGAGCTGTTTTTT.

This clonotype was seen a handful of times. In nucleotides, the CDR3 is TGTGCCAGCAGTTTAAATACCCTAACCCGCCTCAACACTGAAGCTTTCTTT. The encoded protein is CASSLNTLTRLNTEAFF. The J gene is TRBJ1-1, the V gene TRBV12-3 or TRBV12-4; D is unresolved. The CDR3 sequence is 17 residues long. V dropped 2 bases and J dropped 2 bases, with 18 bases sitting between them.

A few counts support this clonotype. V gene TRBV6-1 combines with J gene TRBJ2-1, with 11 nucleotides matching TRBD1. CDR3 length equals 15 residues. From germline, CDR1 is MNHNS and CDR2 SASEGT. The J segment lost 6 bases and the V segment lost 5 bases, leaving 6 bases of the junction unmatched. The CDR3 nucleotides read TGTGCCAGCAGTCCCCCGGGACAGGGGGGCAATGAGCAGTTCTTC. Residues: CASSPPGQGGNEQFF.

This clonotype was observed many times. The rearrangement links TRBV5-5 to TRBJ1-5; D remains ambiguous. The CDR3 is 15 residues long. Germline CDR1 is SGHKS and CDR2 is YYEKEE (reference sequence). The ends were cut back, 0 bases at V and 0 bases at J, with 7 bases in the middle. CDR3 in DNA: TGTGCCAGCAGCTTGGGACAATATAGCAATCAGCCCCAGCATTTT. It specifies CASSLGQYSNQPQHF.

This clonotype was observed a few times. V and J are TRBV12-3 or TRBV12-4 and TRBJ2-3; unclear D gene. The CDR3 has 14 amino acids. The germline V and J ends were trimmed by 6 bases and 0 bases, with 10 bases remaining between them. The CDR3: CASRFRSSTDTQYF. The CDR3, as DNA: TGTGCCAGCAGATTCAGATCGAGCACAGATACGCAGTATTTT.

The chain links TRBV13 to TRBJ2-3; 9 bases map to TRBD1. The junction had 7 bases not matched to a gene; V was cut back by 5 bases and J by 4 bases. This CDR3 contains 15 residues. CDR1 PRHDT and CDR2 FYEKMQ come from the germline V gene (reference sequence). CDR3 sequence reads: CASSAGTGRADTQYF. CDR3 DNA sequence: TGTGCCAGCAGCGCGGGGACAGGGCGGGCAGATACGCAGTATTTT.

This clonotype has only a few counts. The chain employs TRBV24-1 and TRBJ2-3; maybe TRBD1 (6 bases). The germline gives CDR1 KGHDR, CDR2 SFDVKD. The CDR3 totals 15 residues. V was trimmed by 4 bases and J by 4 bases, leaving 14 bases between them. The CDR3 coding sequence is TGTGCCACCAGTGACGCAGGGGTGGGCCCAGATACGCAGTATTTT. This codes for CATSDAGVGPDTQYF.

The chain is built from TRBV27 and TRBJ1-4, with D perhaps matching TRBD1 (6 bases). The CDR3 has 17 residues. The V and J ends lost 0 bases and 5 bases respectively, with 16 bases between them. Germline V gene data show CDR1 as MNHEY and CDR2 as SMNVEV (reference sequence). The CDR3: CASSLSGRGAMNEKLFF. The DNA for the CDR3 is TGTGCCAGCAGTTTATCGGGGCGGGGGGCCATGAATGAAAAACTGTTTTTT.

This chain uses TRBV7-9 with TRBJ2-7; D may be TRBD1 (5 bases). Trimming took off 1 base at V and 5 bases at J, with 9 bases between the two ends. Germline loops: CDR1 SEHNR, CDR2 FQNEAQ (reference sequence). The CDR3 has 13 amino acids. This CDR3 is CASSLEWGHEQYF. The CDR3 DNA reads TGTGCCAGCAGCTTAGAATGGGGCCACGAGCAGTACTTC.

The chain uses TRBV5-1 and TRBJ2-2; tentative D call: TRBD1 (6 bases). From germline, CDR1 is SGHRS and CDR2 YFSETQ. The ends were cut back, 5 bases at V and 4 bases at J, with 21 bases in the middle. This CDR3 spans 17 amino acids. The CDR3 spells CASSSRGQGSGTGELFF. In nucleotides, the CDR3 is TGCGCCAGCAGTTCCCGTGGGCAGGGGAGTGGCACCGGGGAGCTGTTTTTT.

V and J are TRBV7-2 and TRBJ1-3; no clear D. Germline V CDR1 and CDR2: SGHTA, FQGNSA. V dropped 5 bases and J dropped 0 bases, with 14 bases sitting between them. The CDR3 totals 16 residues. The CDR3 DNA reads as TGTGCCAGCAGCAGTACTACAGCAGCCTCTGGAAACACCATATATTTT. It yields the protein CASSSTTAASGNTIYF.